A single sample gave rise to the 26 T cell receptor beta chains below, sequenced in a study of human T cells and chemical hapten exposure. Time point here: patch test 2, 6 weeks after DPC sensitization. Treatment described: therapeutic diphenylcyclopropenone sensitization with weekly scalp DPC. TCRdb re-derived calls from the RACE reads in MiXCR, one entry per CDR3 protein. The data show 330,000 or so distinct CDR3 sequences, with roughly 6.3% seen just once and about 5.4% held by the top ten. The starting material was whole blood, obtained in connection with sensitization to the hapten diphenylcyclopropenone (DPC). These receptors all stem from a woman aged 18-29 years with alopecia areata. Some clones in this sample may be carry-over from other donors' samples.

This clonotype was observed at least ten times. This chain joins TRBV12-3 or TRBV12-4 and TRBJ1-1; 7 positions agree with TRBD1. The CDR3 is made up of 11 amino acids. V shed 6 bases, J shed 8 bases, and the junction held 3 bases outside the gene matches. The DNA of the CDR3 is TGTGCCAGCAGACCGACAGGGGAAGCTTTCTTT. This gives the protein CASRPTGEAFF.

This clonotype was counted between two and nine times. The rearrangement uses TRBV3-1 and TRBJ1-2; 8 bases line up with TRBD1. The germline gives CDR1 LGHDT, CDR2 YNNKEL (reference sequence). The CDR3 extends over 14 amino acids. The V and J ends lost 2 bases and 3 bases, in that order; junction bases with no gene match: 2. The CDR3 sequence is CASSQQTGDYGYTF. CDR3 coding DNA: TGTGCCAGCAGCCAACAGACAGGGGACTATGGCTACACCTTC.

This clonotype appeared a single time. The chain recombines TRBV12-3 or TRBV12-4 with TRBJ2-7, with a weak D call TRBD2 (6 bases). This CDR3 is built from 14 residues. V lost 2 bases and J lost 2, with 10 bases in between. The CDR3 loop reads CASSLRGITYEQYF. In DNA form, the CDR3 reads TGTGCCAGCAGTTTACGGGGGATTACCTACGAGCAGTACTTC.

This clonotype was detected many times. The genes are TRBV12-3 or TRBV12-4 and TRBJ1-5, with D tentatively TRBD1 (6 bases). Deletions cut 1 base from V and 4 bases from J, with 14 bases between. This CDR3 contains 16 residues. The chain's CDR3 is CASSLGQWGANQPQHF. Here the CDR3 DNA reads TGTGCCAGCAGTTTAGGGCAGTGGGGGGCGAATCAGCCCCAGCATTTT.

This clonotype has more than one count but fewer than ten. The J gene is TRBJ1-6, the V gene TRBV6-2 or TRBV6-3; D perhaps matches TRBD1 (6 bases). Germline V CDR1 and CDR2: MNHEY, SVGEGT. V lost 10 bases and J 0 bases, leaving 7 bases between the germline ends. The CDR3 runs to 13 residues. The CDR3 reads CATRGSYNSPLHF. DNA of the CDR3: TGTGCCACCAGGGGCTCCTATAATTCACCCCTCCACTTT.

There are many counts of this clonotype. This chain links TRBV12-5 with TRBJ1-2; TRBD1 is a possible D gene (6 bases). CDR1 is LGHNT, CDR2 FRNRAP, per germline. The CDR3 loop spans 15 amino acids. Trimming removed 5 bases from V and 2 bases from J, with 15 bases in between. The CDR3 nucleotides are TGTGCTAGTGGTACCGGATCCAGGGGCAACTATGGCTACACCTTC. It yields the protein CASGTGSRGNYGYTF. Full variable domain (remainder filled in from reference TRBV12-5 and TRBJ1-2): DARVTQTPRHKVTEMGQEVTMRCQPILGHNTVFWYRQTMMQGLELLAYFRNRAPLDDSGMPKDRFSAEMPDATLATLKIQPSEPRDSAVYFCASGTGSRGNYGYTFGSGTRLTVV.

This clonotype was seen a few times. The rearrangement links TRBV18 to TRBJ1-1; no clear D. Trimming stripped 2 bases from V and 1 base from J, with 11 bases between. CDR1 is KGHSH and CDR2 is LQKENI in the germline V gene. CDR3 length: 15 residues. The CDR3 region is CASSPVNAENTEAFF. The DNA of the CDR3 is TGTGCCAGCTCACCAGTGAACGCCGAGAACACTGAAGCTTTCTTT.

This clonotype was seen many times. CDR3: CASTLGSGDSPLHF. The CDR3 region has the DNA TGCGCCAGCACTCTAGGGTCCGGCGATTCACCCCTCCACTTT. The V gene is TRBV5-1, the J gene TRBJ1-6; no reliable D call. The ends were cut back, 6 bases at V and 8 bases at J, with 15 bases in the middle. The germline V gene has CDR1 SGHRS and CDR2 YFSETQ. The CDR3 consists of 14 residues. Full variable domain (rest looked up from reference TRBV5-1 and TRBJ1-6): KAGVTQTPRYLIKTRGQQVTLSCSPISGHRSVSWYQQTPGQGLQFLFEYFSETQRNKGNFPGRFSGRQFSNSRSEMNVSTLELGDSALYLCASTLGSGDSPLHFGNGTRLTVT.

This clonotype came up a few times. The V gene is TRBV12-3 or TRBV12-4, the J gene TRBJ1-2, with 11 bases aligning to TRBD1. The CDR3 runs to 14 residues. J gave up 7 bases and V 6 bases, and 7 bases lay outside the gene matches. CDR3 in amino acids: CASRGQGVPSGYTF. Here the CDR3 DNA reads TGTGCCAGCAGGGGACAGGGGGTCCCGAGTGGCTACACCTTC.

There are a few counts of this clonotype. The rearrangement links TRBV9 to TRBJ2-3, with D uncertain. This CDR3 comprises 15 residues. V lost 4 bases, J lost 2 bases, and 14 bases lay in between. The germline gives CDR1 SGDLS, CDR2 YYNGEE. The CDR3 DNA follows: TGTGCCAGCAGCCTTCGAAGTTATAACACAGATACGCAGTATTTT. It translates to CASSLRSYNTDTQYF.

Many counts were recorded for this clonotype. V and J are TRBV7-2 and TRBJ1-3; D unresolved. Germline V gene lookup returns CDR1 SGHTA and CDR2 FQGNSA. Trimming removed 4 bases at V and 4 bases at J, with 17 bases between. This CDR3 spans 16 amino acids. As DNA, the CDR3 is TGTGCCAGCAGCTGCTCCTGCAGCGGAGAGGGAAACACCATATATTTT. Protein product: CASSCSCSGEGNTIYF.

This clonotype was counted only a few times. This chain connects TRBV27 to TRBJ2-7; D is undetermined. The CDR3 has 13 residues. Trimming cost V 2 bases and J 3 bases, with 8 bases left between them. Germline lookup yields CDR1 MNHEY and CDR2 SMNVEV (reference sequence). As DNA, the CDR3 is TGTGCCAGCAGTTTAGCCGGCAACTACGAGCAGTACTTC. It is translated as CASSLAGNYEQYF.

This clonotype has a handful of counts. The V call is TRBV12-3 or TRBV12-4, the J call TRBJ2-5; TRBD2 matches 9 bases. This CDR3 spans 15 amino acids. Trimming removed 6 bases from V and 5 bases from J; junction bases left unmatched: 10. The CDR3 loop is CASSPSRGGVETQYF. CDR3 sequence (DNA): TGTGCCAGCAGCCCCAGTCGCGGGGGGGTGGAGACCCAGTACTTC.

This clonotype was detected only a few times. The CDR3 DNA reads as TGTGCCAGCAGCCCCACACCAGGGGGTGGCAATCAGCCCCAGCATTTT. This encodes CASSPTPGGGNQPQHF. The chain joins TRBV6-1 to TRBJ1-5; TRBD1 aligns across 7 bases. This CDR3 has 16 residues. Germline loops: CDR1 MNHNS, CDR2 SASEGT. The J segment lost 2 bases and the V segment lost 6 bases, leaving 10 bases of the junction unmatched.

This chain joins TRBV20-1 and TRBJ2-1; 7 positions match TRBD1. The V gene end was trimmed by 5 bases and the J gene end by 7 bases; junction bases not matched to a gene: 8. The CDR3 runs 13 residues. CDR1 is DFQATT, CDR2 SNEGSKA, per germline (reference sequence). This CDR3 reads CSALQTGFNEQFF. CDR3 nucleotide sequence: TGCAGTGCTCTACAGACAGGGTTTAATGAGCAGTTCTTC.

This clonotype was recorded many times. The V call is TRBV20-1, the J call TRBJ1-6; the match to TRBD1 covers 7 bases. The CDR3 has 15 residues. CDR1 is DFQATT, CDR2 SNEGSKA, per germline (reference sequence). Trimming at V came to 0 bases and at J to 9 bases, leaving 8 bases not matched to a gene. The CDR3 protein is CSARDTNRGSSPLHF. In DNA, the CDR3 is TGCAGTGCTAGAGACACGAACAGGGGTAGTTCACCCCTCCACTTT.

A few counts support this clonotype. V is TRBV7-2 and J is TRBJ1-2; no definite D call. From germline, CDR1 is SGHTA and CDR2 FQGNSA. V lost 6 bases and J 2 bases, leaving 10 bases between the germline ends. CDR3 length equals 13 residues. The CDR3 DNA is TGTGCCAGCAGGCCAGACCCCAACTATGGCTACACCTTC. This sequence encodes CASRPDPNYGYTF.

The chain combines TRBV7-2 with TRBJ2-5; TRBD2 might be the D (5 bases). The CDR3 spans 13 residues. Germline loops: CDR1 SGHTA, CDR2 FQGNSA. Trimming removed 4 bases from V and 2 bases from J, with 8 bases in between. CDR3 sequence: CASSSGYQETQYF. CDR3 DNA sequence: TGTGCCAGCAGCTCGGGGTATCAAGAGACCCAGTACTTC.

This clonotype has a count of ten or more. The gene calls are TRBV29-1 and TRBJ1-2, with 8 bases identical to TRBD1. V trimming: 7 bases; J trimming: 3 bases; junction bases outside the gene matches: 7. Germline-derived CDR1 and CDR2 are SQVTM and ANQGSEA. The CDR3 runs 13 residues. The CDR3 loop is CSAQGQGDYGYTF. For the CDR3, the DNA is TGCAGCGCTCAAGGACAGGGCGACTATGGCTACACCTTC.

This clonotype was observed many times. The chain couples TRBV5-6 to TRBJ2-1; 9 positions match TRBD2. This CDR3 region has 15 residues. Per the germline V gene, CDR1 is SGHDT and CDR2 is YYEEEE. Germline trimming cut 4 bases from V and 5 bases from J; bases unmatched to any gene: 7. CDR3: CASSLWRGGNNEQFF. The CDR3 DNA reads TGTGCCAGCAGCCTCTGGCGGGGGGGGAACAATGAGCAGTTCTTC.

This clonotype has only a few counts. The gene calls are TRBV2 and TRBJ2-1, with TRBD2 identical over 10 bases. Germline CDR1 and CDR2: SNHLY and FYNNEI. V trimming: 7 bases; J trimming: 6 bases; junction bases outside the gene matches: 9. The CDR3 has 15 residues. CDR3 DNA sequence: TGTGCCAGCATGGTTGAGGCTAGCGGGGGCAATGAGCAGTTCTTC. It is translated as CASMVEASGGNEQFF.

This clonotype was picked up a small number of times. V is TRBV6-4 and J is TRBJ2-3; 9 bases are shared with TRBD2. J gave up 2 bases and V 2 bases, and 5 bases lay outside the gene matches. Germline CDR1 and CDR2: MRHNA and SNTAGT. The CDR3 extends over 16 amino acids. The DNA for the CDR3 is TGTGCCAGCAGTGACGCGGCGGGGGGGCCCACAGATACGCAGTATTTT. This encodes CASSDAAGGPTDTQYF.

Here the CDR3 DNA reads TGCGCCAGCAGCCAGACGGACCAAAATGAAAAACTGTTTTTT. As protein: CASSQTDQNEKLFF. The chain uses TRBV4-3 and TRBJ1-4; D gene uncertain. Germline assignment: CDR1 LGHNA and CDR2 YSLEER. Trimming left V 3 bases short and J 5 bases short, with 10 bases between. The CDR3 covers 14 residues.

This clonotype was counted ten times or more. The J gene is TRBJ1-5, the V gene TRBV20-1; D is ambiguous. The CDR3 length is 14 residues. The germline CDR1 and CDR2 sequences are DFQATT and SNEGSKA (reference sequence). V gave up 5 bases and J gave up 2 bases, with 13 bases separating them. The CDR3 DNA sequence: TGCAGTGCTTTCGAAGGTATCGGCAATCAGCCCCAGCATTTT. It encodes CSAFEGIGNQPQHF.

In its sample, this clonotype was seen a few times. The J gene is TRBJ2-6, the V gene TRBV6-5; D gene uncertain. V lost 10 bases and J 5 bases, leaving 6 bases between the germline ends. The germline V gene encodes CDR1 MNHEY and CDR2 SVGAGI. CDR3 size: 11 residues. This chain's CDR3 is CATARANVLTF. The CDR3 nucleotides are TGTGCCACGGCAAGGGCCAACGTCCTGACTTTC.

The chain joins TRBV3-1 to TRBJ1-1; D unclear. The CDR3 covers 14 residues. Between the trimmed V and J ends, which lost 0 bases and 2 bases, there was a span of 7 bases. CDR1 is LGHDT, CDR2 YNNKEL, per germline (reference sequence). The CDR3 here is CASSQDTHNTEAFF. In nucleotides, the CDR3 is TGTGCCAGCAGCCAAGATACGCATAACACTGAAGCTTTCTTT. Full variable domain (missing parts from reference TRBV3-1 and TRBJ1-1): DTAVSQTPKYLVTQMGNDKSIKCEQNLGHDTMYWYKQDSKKFLKIMFSYNNKELIINETVPNRFSPKSPDKAHLNLHINSLELGDSAVYFCASSQDTHNTEAFFGQGTRLTVV.